Included here is one TCR beta chain sequence, with context. This clone showed up just a few times. There is no known antigen for this receptor. Base qualities are not at hand, and no much larger clone is one base apart. The data were obtained in a study of blood T cell repertoires in COVID-19 (dated by TCRdb to the early 2020s). General notes on the study: The collaborator samples originated in the United States, Italy and Spain and spanned the acute and convalescent phases of COVID-19. The dataset comprised deeply sampled blood TCRbeta repertoires from subjects exposed to, actively infected with, or recovered from COVID-19. The repertoires were made available in a free public database intended to serve as a resource for research on the immune response to SARS-CoV-2. The material from the prospective study consisted of cDNA or gDNA derived from T cells, B-cell-depleted T cells, or PBMCs. Where available, HLA class I and class II types were obtained from metadata supplied by the sample provider rather than from assay-based typing. Sample metadata almost always included a de-identified subject ID, COVID-19 status, age in years and sex. Samples came from the ongoing ImmuneRACE study (first 160 participants) plus 1,254 subjects from 6 global collaborators. General study outcomes and caveats: Clinical and demographic metadata were provided uncurated, with the amount varying by source and participant.

The CDR3 holds 15 amino acids from the cysteine to the phenylalanine. The kept DNA is CDR3 alone, 45 bases in frame from the first base. V is cut by 8 bases and J by 6 bases, and the space between the germline ends is 23 bases. Sequences SNHLY (CDR1) and FYNNEI (CDR2) are obtained from the germline V gene. The collaborating institutions used their own protocols to collect whole blood in K2EDTA tubes. For TCRbeta analysis, collaborator samples were shipped as frozen whole blood, as isolated PBMCs, or as DNA extracted from either sample type. TCRbeta CDR3 regions were amplified from genomic DNA using the immunoSEQ Assay, a bias-controlled multiplex PCR. Per the source publication's procedure: The number of nucleated cells in each sample was estimated from the amplification of reference gene primers within the assay. To quantify the absolute abundance of each unique TCRbeta CDR3 rearrangement, sequence reads were collapsed and filtered. Productive Simpson clonality was computed per sample as the square root of Simpson's diversity index over productive rearrangements. The table was pulled from immuneACCESS by TCRdb, which kept in-frame rearrangements only. Such tables lose some clones; where checked, under half of the loss comes from unresolved V genes, and the rest has no known cause. D and trimming come from the DNA, and the V and J calls and clone size come from that table. Recorded for this sample are roughly 190,000 clones; more than 65% of them occurred a single time. Approximately 2.4% of the sample is in the top ten clones.

The V gene is TRBV2 and the J gene is TRBJ2-7; tentative D gene TRBD2, with 5 bases matching. This TCR derives from a human donor with acute or convalescent COVID-19. The donor label of this sample is uncertain. The material sequenced was peripheral blood. The nucleotides read TGTGCCAGCGGGGAGTGGTCGAGTTACTCCCTCGAGCAGTACTTC. Its protein product is CASGEWSSYSLEQYF.